Below are 19 T cell receptor beta chains sequenced from a single sample in a study of cytomegalovirus exposure and HLA in healthy donors (dated 2017 in TCRdb). Library creation used the immunoSEQ multiplex PCR assay. A mixture of 60 forward primers for TCR Vbeta segments and 13 reverse primers for TCR Jbeta segments was used in the multiplex PCR. TCRdb took this table from immuneACCESS and kept in-frame rearrangements with V and J called. Such tables lack part of the clones; where checked against another copy, unresolved V genes explain under half of the gap, and the rest is unexplained. This sample holds tens of thousands of clones; about two thirds were observed only once. 9.7% of the sample comes from the top ten. The sequencing input was PBMCs. All receptors derive from a woman in her 50s in good health and CMV-seropositive.

This clone has a count of ten or more. The V call is TRBV5-8, the J call TRBJ1-1; tentative D call: TRBD1 (6 bases). The CDR3 has 14 amino acids. V was shortened by 3 bases and J by 0 bases, with 9 bases between the two germline ends. Germline lookup yields CDR1 SGHTS and CDR2 YDEGEE. The CDR3 coding sequence is TGTGCCAGCAGCTCGTGGACAGTGAACACTGAAGCTTTCTTT. This translates into CASSSWTVNTEAFF.

CDR3 sequence: CASSSGLASEQYF. The CDR3 DNA reads TGCGCCAGCAGCTCGGGACTAGCTTCCGAGCAGTACTTC. The chain couples TRBV5-1 to TRBJ2-7, with 9 bases lining up with TRBD2. The CDR3 sequence is 13 residues long. Trimming took 3 bases from V and 6 from J; bases not matched to a gene: 4. From germline, CDR1 is SGHRS and CDR2 YFSETQ.

The chain uses TRBV7-2 and TRBJ2-2; D is possibly TRBD2 (6 bases). This CDR3 spans 15 amino acids. Between the trimmed V and J ends, which lost 5 bases and 7 bases, there was a span of 17 bases. Germline CDR1 reads SGHTA; CDR2 reads FQGNSA. This chain's CDR3 is CASSLGGGGGGELFF. CDR3 nucleotide sequence: TGTGCCAGCAGCCTGGGTGGGGGAGGAGGCGGGGAGCTGTTTTTT. Combining the CDR3 with reference TRBV7-2 and TRBJ2-2 gives the whole variable domain GAGVSQSPSNKVTEKGKDVELRCDPISGHTALYWYRQSLGQGLEFLIYFQGNSAPDKSGLPSDRFSAERTGGSVSTLTIQRTQQEDSAVYLCASSLGGGGGGELFFGEGSRLTVL.

This chain joins TRBV5-3 and TRBJ1-2, with 10 nucleotides matching TRBD1. TRBV5-3 is an open reading frame whose function is uncertain. This CDR3 comprises 16 residues. V shed 5 bases, J shed 3 bases, and the junction held 10 bases outside the gene matches. CDR3 in DNA: TGTGCCAGAAGACTGAGGTGGGACAGGGGCGACTATGGCTACACCTTC. It specifies CARRLRWDRGDYGYTF.

The chain couples TRBV4-1 to TRBJ2-4; TRBD1 aligns across 9 bases. V dropped 0 bases and J dropped 2; count of bases not matched to a gene: 17. The CDR3 sequence is 21 residues long. CDR1 is MGHRA, CDR2 YSYEKL, per germline. The DNA for the CDR3 is TGCGCCAGCAGCCAAGATCGATCCGCGGGCCAGGGGACAGGGTCCAAAAACATTCAGTACTTC. It translates to CASSQDRSAGQGTGSKNIQYF.

Comment on this clone: Other nucleotide sequences from this sample produce the same CDR3. The genes are TRBV7-8 and TRBJ1-3, with D possibly being TRBD1 (6 bases). CDR3 length equals 14 residues. V was clipped by 6 bases and J by 2 bases, with 11 bases between them. Looked up from germline, CDR1 is SGHVS and CDR2 is FQNEAQ. CDR3 amino acids: CASSSQGPGNTIYF. As DNA, the CDR3 is TGTGCCAGCAGTTCACAGGGACCTGGAAACACCATATATTTT.

In DNA form, the CDR3 reads TGTGCCAGCACCGCCGGAGAGAATTCACCCCTCCACTTT. Amino acids: CASTAGENSPLHF. The chain uses TRBV27 and TRBJ1-6; no clear D gene. The CDR3 is 13 amino acids. The V gene's germline CDR1 is MNHEY and CDR2 SMNVEV (reference sequence). Trimming took off 7 bases at V and 7 bases at J, with 11 bases between the two ends.

Only one count was recorded for this clone. This sequence joins TRBV10-1 and TRBJ1-3; D is uncertain. The CDR3 consists of 17 residues. V lost 8 bases to trimming and J lost 0 bases, with 20 bases between them. Germline CDR1 reads WNHNN; CDR2 reads SYGVQD (reference sequence). DNA for the CDR3: TGCGCCAGCCCGAAGTCAAATACGGTTTGCTCTGGAAACACCATATATTTT. It codes for CASPKSNTVCSGNTIYF.

The chain recombines TRBV5-4 with TRBJ1-1; 11 bases are a match to TRBD1. Losses at the gene ends were 5 bases for V and 5 bases for J; bases not matched to a gene: 11. The CDR3 consists of 16 residues. In germline, CDR1 is SGHNT, CDR2 YYREEE (reference sequence). The DNA for the CDR3 is TGTGCCAGCAGGCCCCGGGACAGGGGGGTAGGAACTGAAGCTTTCTTT. Translating gives CASRPRDRGVGTEAFF.

The table lists this clone with a few counts. The V call is TRBV23-1, the J call TRBJ1-1, with TRBD1 as a possible D gene (5 bases). TRBV23-1 is reported as an ORF; its role is uncertain. Trimming took 9 bases from V and 0 from J, leaving 17 bases between them. CDR3 length equals 15 residues. CDR3 residues: CARYRGRQMNTEAFF. CDR3 DNA sequence: TGCGCCAGGTACCGGGGGAGACAGATGAACACTGAAGCTTTCTTT.

The chain carries TRBV6-5 and TRBJ2-3; 9 positions agree with TRBD2. V shed 5 bases, J shed 3 bases, and the junction held 3 bases outside the gene matches. This CDR3 has 14 residues. The germline V gene has CDR1 MNHEY and CDR2 SVGAGI. CDR3 sequence reads: CASSLGLATDTQYF. The DNA for the CDR3 is TGTGCCAGCAGTCTAGGACTAGCGACAGATACGCAGTATTTT.

The chain has TRBV21-1 and TRBJ1-3; the D call in the table, TRBD1, was not verified against the DNA. TRBV21-1 is marked as a pseudogene. This CDR3 spans 16 amino acids. CDR3 in DNA: TGTGCCAGCAGCAAAGCGTGGGACAGAAGCGGAAACACCATATATTTT. Residues: CASSKAWDRSGNTIYF.

Remarks on this clone: The CDR3 ends on some other residue instead of the conserved phenylalanine or tryptophan, so this is likely a read error. The V and J genes are TRBV6-5 and TRBJ1-2; TRBD1 matches at 9 bases. The ends lost 4 bases at V and 4 bases at J; junction bases unmatched: 7. Per the germline V gene, CDR1 is MNHEY and CDR2 is SVGAGI. This CDR3 has 15 residues. CDR3: CASSSGQGYRYGYTL. The CDR3 region has the DNA TGTGCCAGCAGTTCGGGACAGGGCTATCGCTATGGCTACACCCTC.

The chain links TRBV9 to TRBJ1-1; maybe TRBD1 (5 bases). V lost 1 base and J lost 2, with 6 bases in between. CDR1 is SGDLS, CDR2 YYNGEE, per germline. The CDR3 consists of 13 residues. The CDR3 DNA reads TGTGCCAGCAGCGTACAGGGTAACACTGAAGCTTTCTTT. Amino acids: CASSVQGNTEAFF.

The CDR3 is CSVEDTRVDTQYF. The CDR3 coding sequence is TGCAGCGTTGAAGATACCCGGGTAGATACGCAGTATTTT. The V call is TRBV29-1, the J call TRBJ2-3, with unresolved D. The V gene's germline CDR1 is SQVTM and CDR2 ANQGSEA. Deletions cut 0 bases from V and 5 bases from J, with 9 bases between. This CDR3 region has 13 residues.

This chain connects TRBV18 to TRBJ2-1; 10 positions agree with TRBD2. The CDR3 is made up of 17 amino acids. V lost 4 bases, J lost 0 bases, and 6 bases stayed unmatched. Germline assignment: CDR1 KGHSH and CDR2 LQKENI. CDR3 sequence (DNA): TGTGCCAGCTCACTATTTAGCGGGGGGTCCTCCTACAATGAGCAGTTCTTC. Its translation: CASSLFSGGSSYNEQFF.

This clone has only one observation. V is TRBV12-1 and J is TRBJ2-7; whether TRBD2, the table's D call, matches the DNA was not checked. TRBV12-1 is marked as a pseudogene. CDR3 length: 16 residues. For the CDR3, the DNA is TGTGCCAGCAGCTTGGGGGGAGTGCTGGTTCGCTACGAGCAGTACTTC. Its protein product is CASSLGGVLVRYEQYF.

This rearrangement joins TRBV6-5 to TRBJ1-2, with D possibly matching TRBD1 (5 bases). This CDR3 comprises 15 residues. CDR1 MNHEY and CDR2 SVGAGI come from the germline V gene. Trimming took 0 bases from V and 4 from J, leaving 12 bases between them. CDR3 region: CASSYSYRSTYGYTF. Written as DNA, the CDR3 is TGTGCCAGCAGTTACTCGTACAGGTCGACCTATGGCTACACCTTC.

V usage is TRBV11-2 and J usage is TRBJ2-3, with D perhaps TRBD1 (5 bases). Trimming took off 0 bases at V and 7 bases at J, with 14 bases between the two ends. CDR3 length: 15 residues. Germline V lookup: CDR1 SGHAT, CDR2 FQNNGV. The CDR3 protein is CASSLDRVAQNTQYF. CDR3 bases: TGTGCCAGCAGCTTAGACAGGGTAGCACAAAATACGCAGTATTTT.